This TCR beta chain emerged from a study of T cell responses to AZD1222 COVID-19 vaccine. Overall study results and limits: Receipt of two AZD1222 doses was followed by a rise in Spike-specific TCR breadth and depth.

This table comes from immunoSEQ multiplex PCR, and its TCRdb copy is limited to in-frame clones, with some not included. The sample records about 100,000 clones, roughly 89% being singletons. Turning to this clone: Its cognate antigen is unknown.

CDR1 LNHDA and CDR2 SQIVND come from the germline V gene (reference sequence). V shed 11 bases, J shed 0 bases, and the junction held 4 bases outside the gene matches. CDR3 length: 14 residues. The chain has TRBV19 and TRBJ2-2; 9 bases fit TRBD2. The TCR comes from an adult in good health. Sequences were derived from peripheral blood, sampled on day 0 of AZD1222 vaccination. The DNA for the CDR3 is TGTGCCTCCGGACTAGCGACGAACACCGGGGAGCTGTTTTTT. This gives the protein CASGLATNTGELFF.